What follows are 4 T cell receptor beta chains derived from one specimen sequenced in a study of T cells after yellow fever vaccination. One entry per CDR3 protein, called by TCRdb with MiXCR from the 5' RACE reads. The sample consists of about 160,000 distinct CDR3 sequences, around 7% of them appearing once. Material: CD4+ T cells sorted from PBMCs, obtained less than 6 days after the first yellow fever vaccination. The receptors here all came from a young man who received the YFV17D yellow fever vaccine.

This clonotype has at least ten counts. This chain uses TRBV4-1 with TRBJ2-7, with TRBD1 matching 8 bases. The CDR3 is 14 amino acids. The J segment lost 5 bases and the V segment lost 1 base, leaving 4 bases of the junction unmatched. Germline V gives CDR1 MGHRA, CDR2 YSYEKL. The CDR3 loop is CASSQGQGFNEQYV. In nucleotides, the CDR3 is TGCGCCAGCAGCCAAGGACAGGGGTTCAACGAGCAGTACGTC.

This clonotype showed up many times. J is TRBJ2-6 and V is TRBV5-1; TRBD1 aligns across 10 bases. Germline V CDR1 and CDR2: SGHRS, YFSETQ. V was pared by 3 bases and J by 0 bases, with 6 bases of the junction left unmatched. The CDR3 loop spans 18 amino acids. The CDR3 loop reads CASSYTGTGASGANVLTF. The CDR3 region has the DNA TGCGCCAGCAGCTACACCGGGACAGGGGCCTCTGGGGCCAACGTCCTGACTTTC.

This clonotype occurred many times. This chain joins TRBV11-3 and TRBJ2-1; 7 bases align to TRBD1. J was trimmed by 8 bases and V by 3 bases; bases with no gene match: 4. The CDR3 has 13 residues. Germline CDR1 and CDR2: SGHNT and YENEEA. The CDR3 spells CASSLGQMHEQFF. CDR3 DNA: TGTGCCAGCAGCTTGGGACAGATGCATGAGCAGTTCTTC.

This clonotype came up many times. The chain has TRBV2 and TRBJ2-2; D tentatively reads TRBD1 or TRBD2 (5 bases each). V was pared by 2 bases and J by 9 bases, with 13 bases between. The CDR3 spans 14 residues. Germline loops: CDR1 SNHLY, CDR2 FYNNEI. Here the CDR3 reads CASSESVGDRELFF. The CDR3 DNA sequence: TGTGCCAGCAGTGAATCGGTGGGGGACCGGGAGCTGTTTTTT. The entire variable domain, with the rest obtained from reference TRBV2 and TRBJ2-2, is as follows: EPEVTQTPSHQVTQMGQEVILRCVPISNHLYFYWYRQILGQKVEFLVSFYNNEISEKSEIFDDQFSVERPDGSNFTLKIRSTKLEDSAMYFCASSESVGDRELFFGEGSRLTVL.